This T cell receptor beta chain was profiled in a study of PD-L1 blockade in urothelial cancer. Study-level background: Of some 30 patients, fewer than 27 were males with bladder-origin urothelial cancer. Analyzed time points were 3 weeks (second dose) and 6 weeks after therapy began.

Every PCR received spiked-in synthetic TCR analog templates. Using immunoSEQ multiplex PCR, the repertoire was profiled, and TCRdb retains in-frame clones only, with some absent. Counted here are 25,000 to 30,000 clones, 79% occurring once; the ten biggest clones make up around 3.4%. This clone was counted once. The CDR3 length is 18 residues. Germline CDR1 SGHAT, CDR2 FQDESV (reference sequence). Trimming removed 6 bases at V and 0 bases at J, with 22 bases between. Indicated time point: peripheral blood 6 weeks after treatment start. The source was PBMCs, collected around atezolizumab (anti-PD-L1) treatment. The sequence came from a man between 65 and 85 years old with urothelial cancer. This chain connects TRBV11-1 to TRBJ2-3; perhaps TRBD2 as D (6 bases). Here the CDR3 reads CASSLGRSSSASTDTQYF. In DNA form, the CDR3 reads TGTGCCAGCAGTTTGGGGAGGAGCTCCTCAGCTAGCACAGATACGCAGTATTTT.